One sample yielded the 5 T cell receptor beta chains listed below, sequenced in a study of T cell repertoires in cytomegalovirus infection. No antigens are known for them. TCRdb recomputed calls from the reads with MiXCR, one row per CDR3 protein. This sample has 640,000 or so distinct CDR3 sequences, with about 30% found just once. Sequenced material: cultured PBMCs, taken from culture after CMV antigen stimulation. These TCRs come from a human donor in good health (CMV status not recorded). Some clones in this sample may be carry-over from other donors' samples.

The chain uses TRBV11-2 and TRBJ1-3; no clear D gene. With 2 bases removed from V and 0 bases from J, the gap between germline ends came to 8 bases. This CDR3 region has 15 residues. CDR1 SGHAT and CDR2 FQNNGV come from the germline V gene. Here the CDR3 DNA reads TGTGCCAGCAGCTTAACCAGGAACTCTGGAAACACCATATATTTT. It is translated as CASSLTRNSGNTIYF. Full variable domain (outside the CDR3, taken from reference TRBV11-2 and TRBJ1-3): EAGVAQSPRYKIIEKRQSVAFWCNPISGHATLYWYQQILGQGPKLLIQFQNNGVVDDSQLPKDRFSAERLKGVDSTLKIQPAKLEDSAVYLCASSLTRNSGNTIYFGEGSWLTVV.

There are a few counts of this clonotype. J is TRBJ2-2 and V is TRBV7-9; 10 positions agree with TRBD2. J was trimmed by 0 bases and V by 5 bases; bases with no gene match: 6. Germline assignment: CDR1 SEHNR and CDR2 FQNEAQ (reference sequence). This CDR3 has 17 residues. CDR3 region: CASSPTSGVANTGELFF. The CDR3 nucleotides are TGTGCCAGCAGCCCCACTAGCGGGGTCGCGAACACCGGGGAGCTGTTTTTT.

The chain employs TRBV3-1 and TRBJ1-1; D gene uncertain. The CDR3 is made up of 13 amino acids. Trimming removed 0 bases from V and 7 bases from J, with 9 bases in between. Germline V gene lookup returns CDR1 LGHDT and CDR2 YNNKEL (reference sequence). The CDR3 nucleotides are TGTGCCAGCAGCCAAGAATCCGGGGTTGAAGCTTTCTTT. As protein: CASSQESGVEAFF.

This clonotype was observed a single time. The chain employs TRBV4-1 and TRBJ2-7; tentatively, D is TRBD2 (5 bases). CDR1 MGHRA and CDR2 YSYEKL come from the germline V gene. V lost 1 base and J lost 3, with 7 bases in between. This CDR3 is 13 amino acids long. CDR3 protein: CASSQGGVYEQYF. The CDR3, as DNA: TGCGCCAGCAGCCAAGGGGGAGTCTACGAGCAGTACTTC.

This sequence joins TRBV6-1 and TRBJ2-7; D not resolved. The CDR3 is 13 amino acids. V lost 5 bases and J lost 4, with 12 bases in between. Germline CDR1 MNHNS, CDR2 SASEGT. CDR3 sequence reads: CASSPPTPYEQYF. The CDR3 nucleotides are TGTGCCAGCAGTCCACCAACTCCTTACGAGCAGTACTTC.